The 31 T cell receptor beta chains presented below share a single source sample, sequenced in a study of shared clonotypes between healthy human individuals. The data were produced by immunoSEQ multiplex PCR, yet TCRdb's version contains in-frame clones alone and is incomplete. The sample holds roughly 2.4 million clones, around 95% seen once. The sequenced sample consisted of naive CD4+ T cells sorted from blood. As for subset: CD45RA+ positively selected. These receptors originate from a man between 18 and 29 years old in good health.

This rearrangement joins TRBV10-3 to TRBJ1-4; no reliable D call. The CDR3 totals 14 residues. Looked up from germline, CDR1 is ENHRY and CDR2 is SYGVKD. With 0 bases removed from V and 8 bases from J, the gap between germline ends came to 10 bases. DNA for the CDR3: TGTGCCATCAGTGAGTCTACGGGCAGGGAAAAACTGTTTTTT. It specifies CAISESTGREKLFF.

CDR3 DNA sequence: TGTGCCAGTAGTCCTCCCCTGGGACTAGCAGGAGAGACCCAGTACTTC. Its translation is CASSPPLGLAGETQYF. The chain carries TRBV19 and TRBJ2-5, with TRBD2 matching 9 bases. Trimming cost V 5 bases and J 4 bases; bases outside gene matches: 11. The CDR3 has 16 residues. Germline V CDR1 and CDR2: LNHDA, SQIVND (reference sequence).

Comments on this clone: Other DNA sequences in this specimen translate into the identical CDR3. This chain connects TRBV5-1 to TRBJ2-5; 11 bases line up with TRBD2. Per the germline V gene, CDR1 is SGHRS and CDR2 is YFSETQ. V dropped 4 bases and J dropped 1; count of bases not matched to a gene: 3. This CDR3 spans 15 amino acids. The CDR3, as DNA: TGCGCCAGCAGCATAGGGACTAGCGGCCAAGAGACCCAGTACTTC. The encoded protein is CASSIGTSGQETQYF.

This rearrangement joins TRBV30 to TRBJ1-6; TRBD1 matches at 7 bases. CDR3 length equals 12 residues. In germline, CDR1 is GTSNPN, CDR2 SVGIG (reference sequence). After removal of 7 bases from V and 5 bases from J, the junction contained 2 bases not matched to a gene. The CDR3 nucleotides read TGTGCCTTGGGACAGAATAATTCACCCCTCCACTTT. It codes for CALGQNNSPLHF. Full variable domain (outside the CDR3, taken from reference TRBV30 and TRBJ1-6): SQTIHQWPATLVQPVGSPLSLECTVEGTSNPNLYWYRQAAGRGLQLLFYSVGIGQISSEVPQNLSASRPQDRQFILSSKKLLLSDSGFYLCALGQNNSPLHFGNGTRLTVT.

The rearrangement uses TRBV30 and TRBJ2-2; D remains ambiguous. The germline CDR1 and CDR2 sequences are GTSNPN and SVGIG (reference sequence). The germline V and J ends were trimmed by 3 bases and 4 bases, with 12 bases remaining between them. This CDR3 contains 14 residues. Here the CDR3 DNA reads TGTGCCTGGAGGCCCGTGGCATCCACCGGGGAGCTGTTTTTT. As protein: CAWRPVASTGELFF. Filled out from reference TRBV30 and TRBJ2-2, the complete variable domain reads SQTIHQWPATLVQPVGSPLSLECTVEGTSNPNLYWYRQAAGRGLQLLFYSVGIGQISSEVPQNLSASRPQDRQFILSSKKLLLSDSGFYLCAWRPVASTGELFFGEGSRLTVL.

This clone was seen more than once but under ten times. Other DNA sequences from this sample encode an identical CDR3 as well. The rearrangement uses TRBV6-5 and TRBJ1-1; D call uncertain. Trimming stripped 6 bases from V and 2 bases from J, with 4 bases between. The CDR3 sequence is 11 residues long. The germline V gene has CDR1 MNHEY and CDR2 SVGAGI. CDR3 region: CASRRNTEAFF. CDR3 sequence (DNA): TGTGCCAGCAGGAGAAACACTGAAGCTTTCTTT.

The CDR3 loop reads CAWSPGGSQPQHF. The CDR3 DNA sequence: TGTGCCTGGAGTCCCGGTGGGAGTCAGCCCCAGCATTTT. The J gene is TRBJ1-5, the V gene TRBV30; D unresolved. V gave up 2 bases and J gave up 6 bases, with 11 bases separating them. The CDR3 extends over 13 amino acids. The germline gives CDR1 GTSNPN, CDR2 SVGIG (reference sequence).

This clone occurred once. V usage is TRBV29-1 and J usage is TRBJ1-2, with 7 nucleotides matching TRBD1. V lost 6 bases to trimming and J lost 6 bases; unmatched junction nucleotides: 7. The CDR3 extends over 12 amino acids. Germline V gene lookup returns CDR1 SQVTM and CDR2 ANQGSEA. The CDR3 region is CSVYDREDGYTF. In DNA form, the CDR3 reads TGCAGCGTATACGACAGGGAGGATGGCTACACCTTC. The variable domain in full, completed from reference TRBV29-1 and TRBJ1-2, reads SAVISQKPSRDICQRGTSLTIQCQVDSQVTMMFWYRQQPGQSLTLIATANQGSEATYESGFVIDKFPISRPNLTFSTLTVSNMSPEDSSIYLCSVYDREDGYTFGSGTRLTVV.

This rearrangement joins TRBV15 to TRBJ2-1, with D unclear. The CDR3 is 16 amino acids. V lost 5 bases and J lost 2, with 16 bases in between. The germline V gene has CDR1 LNHNV and CDR2 YYDKDF (reference sequence). The CDR3 sequence: CATSPRVVLTYNEQFF. The CDR3, as DNA: TGTGCCACCAGCCCTCGCGTGGTCTTAACCTACAATGAGCAGTTCTTC.

This clone was counted between two and nine times. The chain combines TRBV16 with TRBJ1-2; unclear D gene. The CDR3 runs 12 residues. From germline, CDR1 is KGHSY and CDR2 FQNENV. The germline V and J ends were trimmed by 1 base and 8 bases, with 8 bases remaining between them. As DNA, the CDR3 is TGTGCCAGCAGCCAATGGGAAGAGGGCTACACCTTC. Translated: CASSQWEEGYTF.

This clone occurred once. The chain couples TRBV2 to TRBJ2-2; 8 positions agree with TRBD1. Trimming removed 6 bases from V and 6 bases from J; junction bases left unmatched: 9. Germline lookup yields CDR1 SNHLY and CDR2 FYNNEI. This CDR3 is built from 15 residues. This chain's CDR3 is CASRVNRGSSGELFF. As DNA, the CDR3 is TGTGCCAGCAGAGTGAACAGGGGGTCCTCCGGGGAGCTGTTTTTT.

This chain connects TRBV30 to TRBJ2-5; D ambiguous. Between the trimmed V and J ends, which lost 0 bases and 1 base, there was a span of 9 bases. CDR3 length: 14 residues. Germline V CDR1 and CDR2: GTSNPN, SVGIG (reference sequence). CDR3 sequence: CAWSVILFQETQYF. The CDR3 nucleotides are TGTGCCTGGAGTGTAATTCTCTTCCAAGAGACCCAGTACTTC. Drawing the rest from reference TRBV30 and TRBJ2-5, the complete variable domain is SQTIHQWPATLVQPVGSPLSLECTVEGTSNPNLYWYRQAAGRGLQLLFYSVGIGQISSEVPQNLSASRPQDRQFILSSKKLLLSDSGFYLCAWSVILFQETQYFGPGTRLLVL.

This clone was picked up a small number of times. This same CDR3 is encoded by further DNA sequences in the sample. The rearrangement uses TRBV5-4 and TRBJ1-1; perhaps TRBD1 as D (5 bases). CDR1 and CDR2 from the germline V gene are SGHNT and YYREEE (reference sequence). Trimming removed 4 bases from V and 1 base from J, with 8 bases in between. This CDR3 contains 13 residues. CDR3 in DNA: TGTGCCAGCAGCCCCGGGGGGAACACTGAAGCTTTCTTT. Protein product: CASSPGGNTEAFF.

Turning to this clone: Different DNA sequences within this sample yield the same CDR3. This rearrangement joins TRBV10-3 to TRBJ2-5, with a weak D call TRBD2 (6 bases). There are 13 residues in the CDR3. V lost 4 bases to trimming and J lost 2 bases, with 8 bases between them. Germline CDR1 reads ENHRY; CDR2 reads SYGVKD. The CDR3 protein is CAISGGEQETQYF. CDR3 DNA sequence: TGTGCCATCAGTGGGGGGGAACAAGAGACCCAGTACTTC.

CDR3 loop: CASTSLGQGTSPLHF. The CDR3 DNA is TGTGCCAGCACCTCGCTGGGACAGGGAACATCACCCCTCCACTTT. The V and J genes are TRBV5-4 and TRBJ1-6, with 9 bases matching TRBD1. V shed 6 bases, J shed 10 bases, and the junction held 11 bases outside the gene matches. The CDR3 is 15 residues long. CDR1 and CDR2 from the germline V gene are SGHNT and YYREEE (reference sequence).

This chain joins TRBV5-1 and TRBJ2-7; D gene unclear. CDR3 length: 14 residues. CDR1 is SGHRS and CDR2 is YFSETQ in the germline V gene. V lost 0 bases and J 2 bases, leaving 9 bases between the germline ends. The CDR3 spells CASSLVTATYEQYF. The CDR3 DNA reads TGCGCCAGCAGCTTGGTGACCGCGACCTACGAGCAGTACTTC.

The V and J genes are TRBV11-2 and TRBJ2-2, with TRBD2 identical over 8 bases. CDR1 is SGHAT, CDR2 FQNNGV, per germline. The CDR3 runs to 16 residues. V gave up 5 bases and J gave up 4 bases; unmatched junction bases: 9. The CDR3 DNA reads as TGTGCCAGCAGCCCCGTTAGGCTAGCGGGCACCGGGGAGCTGTTTTTT. Its protein product is CASSPVRLAGTGELFF. Drawing the rest from reference TRBV11-2 and TRBJ2-2, the complete variable domain is EAGVAQSPRYKIIEKRQSVAFWCNPISGHATLYWYQQILGQGPKLLIQFQNNGVVDDSQLPKDRFSAERLKGVDSTLKIQPAKLEDSAVYLCASSPVRLAGTGELFFGEGSRLTVL.

The CDR3, as DNA: TGTGCCAGCAGCCCAGAGGGGGGAGTCTATGGCTACACCTTC. It codes for CASSPEGGVYGYTF. V is TRBV9 and J is TRBJ1-2; tentatively, D is TRBD1 (6 bases). This CDR3 spans 14 amino acids. Germline V gene lookup returns CDR1 SGDLS and CDR2 YYNGEE. Trimming took 4 bases from V and 4 from J, leaving 14 bases between them. Filled out from reference TRBV9 and TRBJ1-2, the complete variable domain reads DSGVTQTPKHLITATGQRVTLRCSPRSGDLSVYWYQQSLDQGLQFLIQYYNGEERAKGNILERFSAQQFPDLHSELNLSSLELGDSALYFCASSPEGGVYGYTFGSGTRLTVV.

The J gene is TRBJ2-1, the V gene TRBV5-4; TRBD2 agrees at 8 bases. CDR3 length equals 15 residues. Trimming at V came to 2 bases and at J to 3 bases, leaving 4 bases not matched to a gene. Germline V gene lookup returns CDR1 SGHNT and CDR2 YYREEE (reference sequence). The CDR3 protein is CASSFTSGFYNEQFF. CDR3 in DNA: TGTGCCAGCAGCTTCACTAGCGGTTTCTACAATGAGCAGTTCTTC.

The chain has TRBV2 and TRBJ1-1, with TRBD1 as a possible D gene (5 bases). Germline V gene lookup returns CDR1 SNHLY and CDR2 FYNNEI. The CDR3 is 19 residues long. V was trimmed by 1 base and J by 0 bases, leaving 21 bases between them. The CDR3 loop is CASSEGGVRNGALNTEAFF. The DNA of the CDR3 is TGTGCCAGCAGTGAAGGGGGGGTCAGAAACGGAGCCCTGAACACTGAAGCTTTCTTT.

This sequence joins TRBV7-9 and TRBJ1-1, with D unresolved. The length of the CDR3 is 15 residues. V was trimmed by 1 base and J by 1 base, leaving 10 bases between them. CDR1 is SEHNR and CDR2 is FQNEAQ in the germline V gene (reference sequence). The CDR3: CASSLEGKRNTEAFF. Written as DNA, the CDR3 is TGTGCCAGCAGCTTAGAAGGCAAAAGGAACACTGAAGCTTTCTTT.

This chain uses TRBV19 with TRBJ1-4; D is unresolved. CDR3 length: 14 residues. Trimming took off 5 bases at V and 2 bases at J, with 9 bases between the two ends. Per germline, CDR1 LNHDA and CDR2 SQIVND (reference sequence). This chain's CDR3 is CASSPGWTNEKLFF. The CDR3 DNA reads as TGTGCCAGTAGTCCGGGTTGGACTAATGAAAAACTGTTTTTT.

This clone appeared once. This chain joins TRBV19 and TRBJ1-1; weak D call: TRBD1 (5 bases). Trimming took 8 bases from V and 4 from J, leaving 17 bases between them. CDR3 size: 14 residues. The V gene's germline CDR1 is LNHDA and CDR2 SQIVND (reference sequence). The CDR3 sequence: CASRVQPGGTEAFF. In DNA form, the CDR3 reads TGTGCCAGTCGGGTCCAACCCGGGGGCACTGAAGCTTTCTTT.

The chain joins TRBV27 to TRBJ2-3; 15 positions match TRBD2. CDR1 is MNHEY, CDR2 SMNVEV, per germline (reference sequence). The ends lost 8 bases at V and 8 bases at J; junction bases unmatched: 8. The CDR3 length is 15 residues. The CDR3 is CASRPSGLAGGTQYF. The CDR3 coding sequence is TGTGCCAGCCGTCCGTCGGGACTAGCGGGGGGTACGCAGTATTTT.

CDR3 bases: TGTGCCAGCAGTTTATTAGGGACAACCTACGAGCAGTACTTC. Protein product: CASSLLGTTYEQYF. V and J are TRBV27 and TRBJ2-7; D perhaps matches TRBD1 (6 bases). The germline CDR1 and CDR2 sequences are MNHEY and SMNVEV (reference sequence). The CDR3 runs to 14 residues. The V end was cut by 1 base, the J end by 2 bases, with 9 bases between.

With regard to this clone: This sample also contains other DNA sequences that code for the same CDR3. The J gene is TRBJ1-2, the V gene TRBV6-5; D is possibly TRBD1 (6 bases). Germline assignment: CDR1 MNHEY and CDR2 SVGAGI. V was trimmed by 6 bases and J by 5 bases, leaving 7 bases between them. CDR3 length: 11 residues. The CDR3 nucleotides read TGTGCCAGCAGCACAGGGTATGGCTACACCTTC. Its protein is CASSTGYGYTF.

The V call is TRBV27, the J call TRBJ2-1; 10 nucleotides line up with TRBD2. CDR1 is MNHEY, CDR2 SMNVEV, per germline (reference sequence). V gave up 2 bases and J gave up 5 bases; unmatched junction bases: 9. The CDR3 consists of 17 residues. The CDR3 region is CASSLAPGTSVHNEQFF. In DNA form, the CDR3 reads TGTGCCAGCAGTTTAGCCCCCGGGACTAGCGTACACAATGAGCAGTTCTTC.

This CDR3 is CASSMSANYGYTF. The CDR3, as DNA: TGTGCCAGTAGTATGTCCGCTAACTATGGCTACACCTTC. The V call is TRBV19, the J call TRBJ1-2, with unresolved D. The V end was cut by 3 bases, the J end by 0 bases, with 5 bases between. Per the germline V gene, CDR1 is LNHDA and CDR2 is SQIVND (reference sequence). This CDR3 has 13 residues.

The rearrangement links TRBV30 to TRBJ1-6; perhaps TRBD1 as D (6 bases). V lost 3 bases to trimming and J lost 3 bases, with 12 bases between them. CDR3 length equals 15 residues. CDR1 and CDR2 from the germline V gene are GTSNPN and SVGIG (reference sequence). In nucleotides, the CDR3 is TGTGCCTGGAGAACAGGGTACCTCTATAATTCACCCCTCCACTTT. Amino acid sequence: CAWRTGYLYNSPLHF.

V gene TRBV30 combines with J gene TRBJ1-1, with TRBD1 as a possible D gene (5 bases). With 3 bases removed from V and 5 bases from J, the gap between germline ends came to 10 bases. Germline assignment: CDR1 GTSNPN and CDR2 SVGIG (reference sequence). The CDR3 is 12 residues long. Here the CDR3 DNA reads TGTGCCTGGAGCCAAAAGGGGACTGAAGCTTTCTTT. Protein product: CAWSQKGTEAFF.

Notes on this clone: This specimen includes other DNA sequences encoding the same CDR3. The chain couples TRBV18 to TRBJ2-7; D not resolved. V lost 3 bases to trimming and J lost 0 bases, with 6 bases between them. The CDR3 covers 13 residues. Germline CDR1 is KGHSH and CDR2 is LQKENI. The CDR3 nucleotides are TGTGCCAGCTCACCTTCGAGCTCCTACGAGCAGTACTTC. Protein sequence: CASSPSSSYEQYF. Looking up the rest from reference TRBV18 and TRBJ2-7 gives the full variable domain: NAGVMQNPRHLVRRRGQEARLRCSPMKGHSHVYWYRQLPEEGLKFMVYLQKENIIDESGMPKERFSAEFPKEGPSILRIQQVVRGDSAAYFCASSPSSSYEQYFGPGTRLTVT.